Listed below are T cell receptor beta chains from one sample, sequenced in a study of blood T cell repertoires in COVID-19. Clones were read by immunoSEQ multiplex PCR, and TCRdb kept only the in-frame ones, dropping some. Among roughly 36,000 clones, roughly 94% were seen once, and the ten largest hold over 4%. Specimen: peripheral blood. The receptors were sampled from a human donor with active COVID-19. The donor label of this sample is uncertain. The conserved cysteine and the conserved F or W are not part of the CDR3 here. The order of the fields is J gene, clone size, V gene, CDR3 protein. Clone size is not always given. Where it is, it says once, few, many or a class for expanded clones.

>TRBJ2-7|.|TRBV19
ASSSDSRQLVEQY
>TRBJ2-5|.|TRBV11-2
ASSLRTGEETQY
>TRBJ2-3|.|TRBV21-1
ASSKVRELAGGTSTDTQY
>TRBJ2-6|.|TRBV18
ASSPAGAHGANVLT
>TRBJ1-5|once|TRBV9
ASSVRDRDQPQH
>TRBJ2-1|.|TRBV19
ASSNRQGRLNEQF
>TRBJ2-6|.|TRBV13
ASSRRTGRGGANVLT
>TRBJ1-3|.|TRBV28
ASSPGAGIGNTIY
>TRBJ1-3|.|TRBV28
ASSLSNTIY
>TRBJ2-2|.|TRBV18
ASSRGTGRTGELF
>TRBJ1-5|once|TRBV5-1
ASSLGEGVRQSPVQPQH
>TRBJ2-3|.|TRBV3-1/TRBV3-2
ASVPNSGDTQY
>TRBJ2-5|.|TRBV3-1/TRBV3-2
ASRTVGMSAPAGGTQY
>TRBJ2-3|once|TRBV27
ASSPRWASTDTQY
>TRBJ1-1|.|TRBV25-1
ASSEVQGNTEAF
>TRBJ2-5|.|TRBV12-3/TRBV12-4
ASSRGETQY
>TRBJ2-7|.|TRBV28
ASSLSYRGLTYEQY
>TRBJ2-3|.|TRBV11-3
ASSPRGDTDTQY
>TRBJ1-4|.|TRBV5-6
ASSTFRTGFNEKLF
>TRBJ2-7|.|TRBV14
ASSQPGQGDEQY
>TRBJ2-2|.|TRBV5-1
ASRPGQGMHTGELF
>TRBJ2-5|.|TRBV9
ASSGATETQY
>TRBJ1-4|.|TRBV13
ASSLGQGPNEKLF
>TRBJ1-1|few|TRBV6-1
ASSESGGDEAF
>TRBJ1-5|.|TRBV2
ASSVDSNQPQH
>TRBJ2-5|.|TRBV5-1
ASSGAGQGQETQY
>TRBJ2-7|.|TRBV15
ATSRADGPYEQY
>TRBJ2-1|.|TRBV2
ARSGDSSYNEQF
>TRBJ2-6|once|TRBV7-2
ASSLTPSGGLGANVLT
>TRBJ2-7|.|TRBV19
ASSIGRGAAYEQY
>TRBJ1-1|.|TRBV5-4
ASSYTGMNTEAF
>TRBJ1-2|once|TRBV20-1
SASGSGTEFGYT
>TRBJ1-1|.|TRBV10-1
ATQGLNTEAF
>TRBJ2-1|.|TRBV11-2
ASSSTGYNEQF
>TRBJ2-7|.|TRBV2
ASSLDGLSYEQY
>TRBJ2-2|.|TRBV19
ASSSGLAGFTGELF
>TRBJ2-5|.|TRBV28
ASSPQKLSGTQY
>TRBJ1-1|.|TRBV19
ASSIGTRGLAEAF
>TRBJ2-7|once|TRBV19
ASSTKGTSGTYEQY
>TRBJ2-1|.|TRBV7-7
ASSLGTGAHNEQF
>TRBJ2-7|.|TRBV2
ASSERTGGTEQY
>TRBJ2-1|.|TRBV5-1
ASSLAGGGYNEQF
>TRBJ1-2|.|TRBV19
ASGPTGGNGYT
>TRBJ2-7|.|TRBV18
ASSPMDSFQVYEQY
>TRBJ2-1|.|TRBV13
ASSLDSGGPNEQF
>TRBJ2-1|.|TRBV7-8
ASSLARLAGPRSYNEQF
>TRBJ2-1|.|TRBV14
ASSQLAGAYNEQF
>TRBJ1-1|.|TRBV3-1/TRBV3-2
ASSQVGGQGASEAF
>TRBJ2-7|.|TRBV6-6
ASSLTGTHEQY
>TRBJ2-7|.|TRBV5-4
ASSPGLALSYEQY
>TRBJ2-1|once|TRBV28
ASSLQGPRALNEQF
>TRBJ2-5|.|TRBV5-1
ASKQGERLGETQY
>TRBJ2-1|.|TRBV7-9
AGEKGTSGYYNEQF
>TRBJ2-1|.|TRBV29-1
SVGTGTAKHNEQF
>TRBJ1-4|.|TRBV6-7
ASSYNGQGWARDEKLF
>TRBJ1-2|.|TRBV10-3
AIVTSRDRGITNYGYT
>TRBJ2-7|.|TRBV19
ASSISSTGMSYEQY
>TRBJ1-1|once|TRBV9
ASSVAGGTYDTEAF
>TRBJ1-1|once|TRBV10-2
ASSGWAGANTEAF